The 20 T cell receptor beta chains listed next were all sequenced from one sample in a study of cytomegalovirus exposure and HLA in healthy donors. The PCR used 60 Vbeta and 13 Jbeta primers. Clones were read by immunoSEQ multiplex PCR, and TCRdb kept only the in-frame ones, dropping some. The sample totals about 49,000 clones. Input material: PBMCs. Receptors originate from a man aged 18 to 30 in good health and CMV-seropositive.

Written as DNA, the CDR3 is TGTGCCAGCAGCCCTGTGGGACAGGGGTCCGGAAAGCAGTACTTC. Translating it yields CASSPVGQGSGKQYF. V gene TRBV5-4 combines with J gene TRBJ2-7; 10 nucleotides line up with TRBD1. Germline V lookup: CDR1 SGHNT, CDR2 YYREEE (reference sequence). This CDR3 region has 15 residues. J was trimmed by 8 bases and V by 4 bases; bases with no gene match: 12.

The CDR3 coding sequence is TGTGCCAGCAGCTCCGCGACTAGCGGGTTGGGAGAGCAGTACTTC. It encodes CASSSATSGLGEQYF. This rearrangement joins TRBV7-6 to TRBJ2-7; 10 positions agree with TRBD2. In germline, CDR1 is SGHVS, CDR2 FNYEAQ. There are 15 residues in the CDR3. V was clipped by 4 bases and J by 7 bases; unmatched bases: 10.

The chain joins TRBV5-1 to TRBJ1-5; D is undetermined. The length of the CDR3 is 12 residues. Germline CDR1 SGHRS, CDR2 YFSETQ. The ends were cut back, 5 bases at V and 5 bases at J, with 8 bases in the middle. The CDR3 sequence: CASSDGDQPQHF. As DNA, the CDR3 is TGCGCCAGCAGTGACGGGGATCAGCCCCAGCATTTT.

The rearrangement uses TRBV6-1 and TRBJ2-2; D gene uncertain. CDR1 and CDR2 from the germline V gene are MNHNS and SASEGT. CDR3 size: 13 residues. Between the trimmed V and J ends, which lost 7 bases and 0 bases, there was a span of 6 bases. The CDR3 region is CASISANTGELFF. The CDR3 DNA reads as TGTGCCAGCATTTCGGCGAACACCGGGGAGCTGTTTTTT.

The chain links TRBV6-1 to TRBJ2-5; the D gene is possibly TRBD2 (6 bases). The CDR3 consists of 15 residues. The V end was cut by 3 bases, the J end by 1 base, with 12 bases between. Germline loops: CDR1 MNHNS, CDR2 SASEGT. The CDR3 protein is CASSEEGGTQETQYF. For the CDR3, the DNA is TGTGCCAGCAGTGAGGAGGGCGGGACCCAAGAGACCCAGTACTTC.

The V gene is TRBV28, the J gene TRBJ1-1, with D perhaps matching TRBD1 (6 bases). CDR1 MDHEN and CDR2 SYDVKM come from the germline V gene. V gave up 6 bases and J gave up 5 bases, with 13 bases separating them. This CDR3 contains 13 residues. For the CDR3, the DNA is TGTGCCAGCAGACCTCGTAGGGGGACTGAAGCTTTCTTT. The encoded protein is CASRPRRGTEAFF.

V usage is TRBV2 and J usage is TRBJ1-1; D might be TRBD1 (6 bases). Germline assignment: CDR1 SNHLY and CDR2 FYNNEI. Trimming stripped 3 bases from V and 7 bases from J, with 12 bases between. The CDR3 sequence is 13 residues long. CDR3 in amino acids: CASSETGFGEAFF. DNA of the CDR3: TGTGCCAGCAGTGAGACAGGATTTGGTGAAGCTTTCTTT.

CDR3: CARVLAGAYNEQFF. For the CDR3, the DNA is TGTGCCAGGGTACTAGCGGGAGCCTACAATGAGCAGTTCTTC. The chain uses TRBV6-1 and TRBJ2-1; 11 positions agree with TRBD2. CDR1 and CDR2 (germline): MNHNS, SASEGT. The J segment lost 2 bases and the V segment lost 9 bases, leaving 3 bases of the junction unmatched. The CDR3 length is 14 residues.

Details on this clone: The identical CDR3 is also encoded by other nucleotide sequences in the sample. The CDR3 spells CASSVGHQNTEAFF. The DNA of the CDR3 is TGTGCCAGCAGCGTAGGACACCAGAACACTGAAGCTTTCTTT. V and J are TRBV9 and TRBJ1-1; D unclear. Trimming stripped 0 bases from V and 1 base from J, with 7 bases between. Per germline, CDR1 SGDLS and CDR2 YYNGEE. This CDR3 has 14 amino acids.

The V gene is TRBV13, the J gene TRBJ2-7; 9 nucleotides match TRBD2. CDR1 and CDR2 (germline): PRHDT, FYEKMQ (reference sequence). The CDR3 totals 15 residues. J lost 3 bases, V lost 5 bases, and 8 bases had no gene match. The DNA for the CDR3 is TGTGCCAGCAGCCCTAGCGGGGACCTCCTCTACGAGCAGTACTTC. This gives the protein CASSPSGDLLYEQYF.

The V gene is TRBV30, the J gene TRBJ2-1; 7 nucleotides agree with TRBD2. The CDR3 length is 18 residues. From germline, CDR1 is GTSNPN and CDR2 SVGIG (reference sequence). J gave up 4 bases and V 4 bases, and 19 bases lay outside the gene matches. CDR3 sequence: CAWNSAGLSGGSYNEQFF. CDR3 nucleotides: TGTGCCTGGAATTCGGCGGGGCTCTCAGGCGGGAGTTACAATGAGCAGTTCTTC.

The chain is built from TRBV27 and TRBJ2-7; 8 positions match TRBD2. Losses at the gene ends were 3 bases for V and 7 bases for J; bases not matched to a gene: 5. Germline values: CDR1 MNHEY, CDR2 SMNVEV (reference sequence). The CDR3 is 13 amino acids. CDR3 coding DNA: TGTGCCAGCAGTTTCGGGGGGGCGAGGGAGCAGTACTTC. Translated: CASSFGGAREQYF.

V and J are TRBV2 and TRBJ1-3; TRBD1 aligns across 7 bases. The CDR3 extends over 15 amino acids. Per germline, CDR1 SNHLY and CDR2 FYNNEI. With 6 bases clipped from V and 0 bases from J, the junction kept 5 bases outside the gene matches. The CDR3: CASRMTGTSGNTIYF. The CDR3 region has the DNA TGTGCCAGCAGGATGACAGGGACCTCTGGAAACACCATATATTTT.

The chain recombines TRBV6-1 with TRBJ1-5; 9 positions agree with TRBD1. This CDR3 is built from 16 residues. V gave up 0 bases and J gave up 5 bases; unmatched junction bases: 5. CDR1 MNHNS and CDR2 SASEGT come from the germline V gene. This chain's CDR3 is CASSEALTGGHQPQHF. The CDR3 nucleotides are TGTGCCAGCAGTGAAGCGCTGACAGGGGGGCATCAGCCCCAGCATTTT.

This rearrangement joins TRBV30 to TRBJ2-2, with 9 positions matching TRBD2. V trimming: 2 bases; J trimming: 3 bases; junction bases outside the gene matches: 4. Germline V CDR1 and CDR2: GTSNPN, SVGIG (reference sequence). This CDR3 contains 15 residues. The CDR3 region is CAWSSLAGDTGELFF. DNA of the CDR3: TGTGCCTGGAGTTCCTTAGCGGGAGACACCGGGGAGCTGTTTTTT.

The chain joins TRBV27 to TRBJ2-3, with D perhaps TRBD1 (6 bases). The V gene's germline CDR1 is MNHEY and CDR2 SMNVEV (reference sequence). The V end lost 8 bases, the J end lost 9 bases, and 18 bases lay between the germline ends. This CDR3 has 13 amino acids. The CDR3 spells CASSSQGRGTQYF. In DNA form, the CDR3 reads TGTGCCAGCTCCTCCCAGGGCAGGGGAACGCAGTATTTT.

The V and J genes are TRBV7-3 and TRBJ2-7; D might be TRBD2 (6 bases). Germline values: CDR1 SGHTA, CDR2 FQGTGA. The ends were cut back, 5 bases at V and 7 bases at J, with 33 bases in the middle. This CDR3 spans 19 amino acids. CDR3 sequence: CASSTISPAGIAGTWEQYF. The CDR3 region has the DNA TGTGCCAGCAGCACTATAAGCCCAGCAGGGATTGCGGGGACTTGGGAGCAGTACTTC.

This rearrangement joins TRBV6-1 to TRBJ2-7, with 8 bases identical to TRBD2. The CDR3 totals 14 residues. CDR1 is MNHNS and CDR2 is SASEGT in the germline V gene. V gave up 0 bases and J gave up 7 bases; unmatched junction bases: 5. This chain's CDR3 is CASSEALAGTEQYF. CDR3 bases: TGTGCCAGCAGTGAAGCTCTAGCGGGTACGGAGCAGTACTTC.

CDR3 in amino acids: CASSLYGTVATDTQYF. The CDR3 DNA reads as TGTGCCAGCAGCCTCTATGGGACAGTGGCCACAGATACGCAGTATTTT. The chain is built from TRBV27 and TRBJ2-3; 7 positions match TRBD1. V was pared by 6 bases and J by 2 bases, with 11 bases of the junction left unmatched. Germline V gene lookup returns CDR1 MNHEY and CDR2 SMNVEV (reference sequence). The CDR3 consists of 16 residues.

This chain joins TRBV5-5 and TRBJ2-1, with a possible D match to TRBD2 (7 bases). Germline V gives CDR1 SGHKS, CDR2 YYEKEE (reference sequence). V was cut by 4 bases and J by 8 bases, with 19 bases left in between. This CDR3 is built from 15 residues. CDR3 residues: CASSRWGGNADEQFF. The CDR3, as DNA: TGTGCCAGCAGCCGTTGGGGGGGCAATGCGGATGAGCAGTTCTTC.